These T cell receptor beta chains were read from a single sample in a study of blood T cell repertoires in COVID-19. Profiled with immunoSEQ multiplex PCR; TCRdb holds only in-frame clones, not every one. This table has roughly 280,000 clones, around 86% appearing once. What was sequenced was peripheral blood. The receptors here all came from a man aged 18-30 years with active or convalescent COVID-19. The conserved cysteine and the conserved F or W are not part of the CDR3 here. A row's size may be missing; if present it is once, few, many or a size class.

V	size	CDR3
TRBV7-3	-	ASSSGQGGTQY
TRBV19	-	ASSIAGTSGETQY
TRBV11-3	-	ASSWGLAGSDTQY
TRBV24-1	-	ATSGSGTSGGEQETQY
TRBV9	-	ASSDGQGEKTQY
TRBV5-5	-	ASSPLPGLAGGRVYEQY
TRBV9	once	ASSVDIGTEAF
TRBV27	-	ASSPLGGDSPLH
TRBV6-5	-	ASIFNERAF
TRBV6-5	-	ASRQGQTSQPQH
TRBV11-3	-	ASSPGLSGLQETQY
TRBV6-2/TRBV6-3	-	ASSYPYPVYRDGYGYT
TRBV28	-	ASSERGLGTEAF
TRBV7-9	-	ASSFAASDTDTQY
TRBV14	-	ASSHGDRHEQY
TRBV30	-	AWSVLSLSREQY
TRBV7-9	-	ASSSTHREQF
TRBV6-5	few	ASRDRGSPLH
TRBV11-2	-	ASRGGVDTGELF
TRBV3-1/TRBV3-2	-	ASSQDRRGGETQY
TRBV7-3	-	ASSLRGQNSPLH
TRBV7-9	-	ASSISSGEQY
TRBV9	-	ASSTSQGRRVDEQF
TRBV18	-	ASSPGLAGAETQY
TRBV12-3/TRBV12-4	-	ASSKSGNQPQH
TRBV4-2	-	ASIRGGPGELF
TRBV6-5	-	ASSYGGLGTDTQY
TRBV24-1	-	ATSARSGNTIY
TRBV4-1	-	ASSQIAGPPPPEQF
TRBV5-8	-	ASSVTGVYSNQPQH
TRBV29-1	-	SGPDRGGYT
TRBV6-2/TRBV6-3	few	ASSYELAYPRDNEQF
TRBV25-1	-	ASSDPTSGGNEQF
TRBV27	-	ASSLGRNQPQH
TRBV6-5	-	ASSPRGEDTEAF
TRBV28	-	ATTENYSGNTIY
TRBV5-5	-	ASILGYAF
TRBV2	-	ASSEDRGTEAF
TRBV9	-	ASSVEGGTEQY
TRBV19	-	ASSIVERDADEQF